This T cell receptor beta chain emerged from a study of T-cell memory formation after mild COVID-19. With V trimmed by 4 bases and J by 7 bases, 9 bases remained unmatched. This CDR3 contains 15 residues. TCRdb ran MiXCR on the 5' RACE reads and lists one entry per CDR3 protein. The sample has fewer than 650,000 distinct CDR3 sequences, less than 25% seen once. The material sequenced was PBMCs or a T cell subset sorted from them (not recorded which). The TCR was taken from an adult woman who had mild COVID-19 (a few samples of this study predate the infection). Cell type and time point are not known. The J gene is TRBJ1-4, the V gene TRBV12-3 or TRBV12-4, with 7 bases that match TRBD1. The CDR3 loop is CASSWGDRDSEKLFF. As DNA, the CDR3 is TGTGCCAGCAGTTGGGGTGACAGGGATTCTGAAAAACTGTTTTTT.